The T cell receptor beta chain under discussion was sequenced for a study of OX40 agonist ivuxolimab in advanced cancers. Study-level background: Ivuxolimab was a fully human IgG2 agonistic monoclonal antibody targeting the costimulatory receptor OX40 (CD134). Intravenous ivuxolimab was administered to patients every 2 weeks at six dose levels: 0.01, 0.1, 0.3, 1.5, 3 and 10 mg/kg. Of the roughly 52 dose-escalation patients, hepatocellular carcinoma was present in about 20, melanoma in roughly 15, renal cell carcinoma in 9 and head and neck cancer in 9. In the dose-escalation cohort, roughly 80% of patients were male, and the mean age was roughly 60 years, with a range of 23 to 79. Prior anti-PD-1, anti-PD-L1 or anti-CTLA-4 therapy was permitted, and checkpoint inhibitors had been received by about 44% of dose-escalation patients. Partial responses were achieved by three dose-escalation patients, of whom one had hepatocellular carcinoma and two had cutaneous melanoma. The point of sequencing TCRbeta in the periphery was to test whether ivuxolimab changed TCR sequence diversity and drove clonal T-cell expansion. The monotherapy dose-escalation portion (N of about 49 patients) of the phase I ivuxolimab trial is reported in the paper. Points the paper makes about the study in general: Low levels of normalized T-cell clonal expansion were also shown by some nonresponding patients. Clonal expansion of both CD4+ and CD8+ blood T cells was observed from baseline to week 6 at doses 0.1 to 3.0 mg/kg. In the 0.1-3.0 mg/kg groups, partial responders had among the lowest normalized peripheral clonal expansion, particularly in CD8+ T cells. The antigen specificity of the peripheral T cells that underwent clonal expansion was not determined. After ivuxolimab, expanded clones were on average more numerous among CD8+ T cells than among CD4+ T cells.

In regard to this clone: What this receptor recognizes is not known. Per-nucleotide qualities are absent, and no much larger clonotype sits a single base away.

The trial excluded patients who had a history of autoimmune disease or who were on systemic immunosuppression. Peripheral blood for TCR sequencing was collected from all dose cohorts at baseline, on cycle 4 day 1, and on cycle 7 day 1. Samples came from an open-label, multicenter, first-in-human phase I dose-escalation trial of ivuxolimab. Adults with locally advanced or metastatic melanoma, renal cell carcinoma, hepatocellular carcinoma or head and neck squamous cell carcinoma were enrolled in the trial. Before TCR sequencing, CD4+ and CD8+ T cells were separately sorted from peripheral blood. Genomic DNA was isolated from the sorted cells so that the TCRbeta CDR3 region could be sequenced. The immunoSEQ Assay was used to sequence the TCRbeta CDR3 regions. The table comes from immuneACCESS by way of TCRdb, which keeps in-frame sequences with V and J called. Part of the clones is missing from these tables; in studies checked, under half for an unresolved V gene and the rest for unknown reasons. Present in this sample are over 85,000 clones, around 88% of which were seen just once. Of the sample, over 0.4% is held by the ten largest clones.

The CDR3 runs 15 amino acids, cysteine and phenylalanine included. Here the CDR3 DNA is all that survives: 45 bases in frame from base 1. As encoded in the germline V gene (reference sequence), CDR1 is SGHAT while CDR2 is FQDESV. The junction shows trimming of 1 base on V and 0 bases on J, plus 7 bases between the germline ends. The material sequenced was CD4+ or CD8+ T cells sorted from blood, taken in a trial of the OX40 agonist ivuxolimab. This chain joins TRBV11-1 to TRBJ2-1; a weak D assignment points to TRBD2 (6 bases agree). The TCR was taken from an adult with an advanced solid tumor such as melanoma, head and neck, liver or kidney cancer. For the CDR3, the sequence is CASSLVGGSYNEQFF. The DNA reads TGTGCCAGCAGCTTAGTGGGGGGCTCCTACAATGAGCAGTTCTTC.